Many counts were recorded for the clone carrying this T cell receptor (beta chain). Its antigen is unidentified. This sample is drawn from a study of early T cells in non-severe SARS-CoV-2 infection. Study as a whole: Sequencing of bulk RNA from unsorted whole blood was done, without chain pairing.

The junction had 4 bases not matched to a gene; V was cut back by 3 bases and J by 8 bases. This CDR3 is 14 amino acids long. Germline CDR1 reads DFQATT; CDR2 reads SNEGSKA (reference sequence). General observations from the study: Database matching using VDJdb favored anti-spike CD8 responses, with private and CD4 specificities left missing.

The TCR library protocol attached unique molecular identifiers to the individual cDNA molecules. TCRdb reprocessed the 5' RACE reads via MiXCR and lists one record per CDR3 protein. The profile shows more than 75,000 distinct CDR3 sequences, about 13% of them singletons. The rearrangement joins TRBV20-1 to TRBJ1-6, with 10 bases identical to TRBD1. The TCR originated in an adult who was a healthcare worker with PCR-confirmed SARS-CoV-2 infection or an uninfected control (not recorded which). The sample taken for sequencing was whole blood. CDR3 protein: CSASATGGDSPLHF. CDR3 nucleotide sequence: TGCAGTGCTAGTGCGACAGGGGGCGATTCACCCCTCCACTTT.